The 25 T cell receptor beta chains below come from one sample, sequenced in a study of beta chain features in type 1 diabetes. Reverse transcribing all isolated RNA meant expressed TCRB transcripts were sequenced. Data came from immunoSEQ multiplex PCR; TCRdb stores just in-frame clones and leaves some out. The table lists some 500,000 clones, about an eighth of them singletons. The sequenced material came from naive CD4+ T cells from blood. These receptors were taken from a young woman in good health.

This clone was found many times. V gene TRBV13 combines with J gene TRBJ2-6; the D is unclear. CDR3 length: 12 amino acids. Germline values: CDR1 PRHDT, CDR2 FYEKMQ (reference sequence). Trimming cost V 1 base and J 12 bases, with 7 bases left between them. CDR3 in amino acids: CASSLASSVLTF. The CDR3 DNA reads TGTGCCAGCAGCTTAGCAAGCAGCGTCCTGACTTTC.

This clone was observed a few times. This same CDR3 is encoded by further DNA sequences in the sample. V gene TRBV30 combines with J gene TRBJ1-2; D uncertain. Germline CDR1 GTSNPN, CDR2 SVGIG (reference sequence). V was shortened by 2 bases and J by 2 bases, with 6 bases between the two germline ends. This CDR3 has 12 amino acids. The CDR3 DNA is TGTGCCTGGAGTACCGGAAACTATGGCTACACCTTC. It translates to CAWSTGNYGYTF.

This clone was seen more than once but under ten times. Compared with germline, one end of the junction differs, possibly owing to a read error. CDR3 in amino acids: CASSYSAGGAREGYTF. The CDR3 region has the DNA TGTGCCAGCAGCTACTCCGCAGGGGGCGCACGGGAAGGCTACACCTTC. V is TRBV6-5 and J is TRBJ1-2; 8 bases fit TRBD1. Germline V lookup: CDR1 MNHEY, CDR2 SVGAGI. The CDR3 covers 16 residues.

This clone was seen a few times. CDR3 DNA sequence: TGTGCCAGCAGCGCCGGGGCAGCTAATTCACCCCTCCACTTT. It is translated as CASSAGAANSPLHF. The chain links TRBV9 to TRBJ1-6, with D maybe TRBD1 (5 bases). This CDR3 spans 14 amino acids. Germline V gene sequence: CDR1 SGDLS, CDR2 YYNGEE. V was pared by 3 bases and J by 6 bases, with 10 bases between.

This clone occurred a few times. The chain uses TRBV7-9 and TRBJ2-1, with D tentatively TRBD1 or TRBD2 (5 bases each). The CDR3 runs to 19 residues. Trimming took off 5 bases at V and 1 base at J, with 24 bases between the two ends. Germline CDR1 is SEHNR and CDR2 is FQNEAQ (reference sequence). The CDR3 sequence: CASSRNRPGRIQSYNEQFF. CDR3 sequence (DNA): TGTGCCAGCAGCAGAAATCGGCCGGGGCGAATACAGTCCTACAATGAGCAGTTCTTC.

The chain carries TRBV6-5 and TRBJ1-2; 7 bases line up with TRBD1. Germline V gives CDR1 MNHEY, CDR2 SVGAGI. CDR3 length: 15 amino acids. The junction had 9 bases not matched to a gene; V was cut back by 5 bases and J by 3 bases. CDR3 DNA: TGTGCCAGCAGTGGCCCCGGGACAGCCGACTATGGCTACACCTTC. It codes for CASSGPGTADYGYTF.

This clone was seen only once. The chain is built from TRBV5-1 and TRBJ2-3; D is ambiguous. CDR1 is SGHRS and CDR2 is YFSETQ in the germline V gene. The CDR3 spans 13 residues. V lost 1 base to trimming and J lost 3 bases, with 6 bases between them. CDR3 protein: CASSLFLTDTQYF. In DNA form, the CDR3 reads TGCGCCAGCAGCTTGTTCCTGACAGATACGCAGTATTTT.

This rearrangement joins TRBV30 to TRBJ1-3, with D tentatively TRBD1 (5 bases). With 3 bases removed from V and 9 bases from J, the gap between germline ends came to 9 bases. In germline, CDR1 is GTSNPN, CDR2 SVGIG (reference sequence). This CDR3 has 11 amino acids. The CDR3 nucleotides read TGTGCCTGGAGCGCCGGGGGCACCATATATTTT. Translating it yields CAWSAGGTIYF.

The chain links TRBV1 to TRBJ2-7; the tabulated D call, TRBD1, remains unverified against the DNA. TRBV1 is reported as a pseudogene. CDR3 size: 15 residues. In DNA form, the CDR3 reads TGCACCAGCAGCCAAGATTCCCGACAGGGTCACGAGCAGTACGTC. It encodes CTSSQDSRQGHEQYV.

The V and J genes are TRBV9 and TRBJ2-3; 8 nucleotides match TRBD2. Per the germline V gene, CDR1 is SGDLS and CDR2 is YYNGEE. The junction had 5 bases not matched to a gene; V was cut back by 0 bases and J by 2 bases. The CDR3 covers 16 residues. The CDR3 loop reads CASSVGSGSPTDTQYF. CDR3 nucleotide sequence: TGTGCCAGCAGCGTAGGAAGCGGGAGCCCCACAGATACGCAGTATTTT. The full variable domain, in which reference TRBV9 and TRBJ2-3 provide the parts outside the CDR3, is DSGVTQTPKHLITATGQRVTLRCSPRSGDLSVYWYQQSLDQGLQFLIQYYNGEERAKGNILERFSAQQFPDLHSELNLSSLELGDSALYFCASSVGSGSPTDTQYFGPGTRLTVL.

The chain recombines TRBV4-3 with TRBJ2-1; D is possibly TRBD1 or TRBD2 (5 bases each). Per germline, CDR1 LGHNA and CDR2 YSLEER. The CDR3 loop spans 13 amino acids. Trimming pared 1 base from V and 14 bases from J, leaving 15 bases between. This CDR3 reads CASSQVGRGEEFF. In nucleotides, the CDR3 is TGCGCCAGCAGCCAAGTCGGTCGAGGGGAAGAGTTCTTC.

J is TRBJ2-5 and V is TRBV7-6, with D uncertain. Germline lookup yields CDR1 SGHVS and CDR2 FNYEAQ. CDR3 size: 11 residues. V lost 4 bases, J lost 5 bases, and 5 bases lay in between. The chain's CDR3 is CASSSAETQYF. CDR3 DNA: TGTGCCAGCAGCTCAGCCGAGACCCAGTACTTC.

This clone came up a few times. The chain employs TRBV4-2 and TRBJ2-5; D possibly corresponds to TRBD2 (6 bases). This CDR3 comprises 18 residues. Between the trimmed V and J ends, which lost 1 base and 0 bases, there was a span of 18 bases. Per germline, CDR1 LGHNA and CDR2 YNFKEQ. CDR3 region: CASSQGVLAQINQETQYF. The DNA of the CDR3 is TGTGCCAGCAGCCAAGGTGTACTAGCCCAAATCAACCAAGAGACCCAGTACTTC.

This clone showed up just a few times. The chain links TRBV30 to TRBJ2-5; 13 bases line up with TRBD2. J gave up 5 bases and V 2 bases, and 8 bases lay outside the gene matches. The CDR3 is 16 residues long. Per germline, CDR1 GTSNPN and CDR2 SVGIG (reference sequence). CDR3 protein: CAWSYGGTSGIETQYF. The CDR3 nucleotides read TGTGCCTGGAGTTATGGGGGGACTAGCGGGATTGAGACCCAGTACTTC. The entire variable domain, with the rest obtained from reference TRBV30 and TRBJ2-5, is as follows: SQTIHQWPATLVQPVGSPLSLECTVEGTSNPNLYWYRQAAGRGLQLLFYSVGIGQISSEVPQNLSASRPQDRQFILSSKKLLLSDSGFYLCAWSYGGTSGIETQYFGPGTRLLVL.

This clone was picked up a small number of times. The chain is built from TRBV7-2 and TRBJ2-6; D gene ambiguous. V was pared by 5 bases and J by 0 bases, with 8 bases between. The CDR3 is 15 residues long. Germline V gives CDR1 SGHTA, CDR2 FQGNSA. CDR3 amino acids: CASSKRSSGANVLTF. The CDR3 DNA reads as TGTGCCAGCAGCAAAAGGAGCTCTGGGGCCAACGTCCTGACTTTC.

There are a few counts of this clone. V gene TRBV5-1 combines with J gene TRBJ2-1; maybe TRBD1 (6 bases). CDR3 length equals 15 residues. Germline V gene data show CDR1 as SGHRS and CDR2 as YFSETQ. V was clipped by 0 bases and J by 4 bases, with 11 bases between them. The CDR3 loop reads CASSLEGQSYNEQFF. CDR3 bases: TGCGCCAGCAGCTTGGAGGGACAATCATACAATGAGCAGTTCTTC.

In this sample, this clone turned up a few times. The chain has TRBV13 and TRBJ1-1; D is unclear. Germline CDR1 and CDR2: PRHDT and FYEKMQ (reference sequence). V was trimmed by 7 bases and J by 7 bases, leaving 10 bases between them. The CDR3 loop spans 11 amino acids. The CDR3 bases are TGTGCCAGCACCGGTGGGCATGAAGCTTTCTTT. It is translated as CASTGGHEAFF.

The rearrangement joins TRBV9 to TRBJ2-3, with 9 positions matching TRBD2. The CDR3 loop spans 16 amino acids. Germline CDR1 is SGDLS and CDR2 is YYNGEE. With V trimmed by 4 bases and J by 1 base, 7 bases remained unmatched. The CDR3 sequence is CASSNSGTSRTDTQYF. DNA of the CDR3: TGTGCCAGCAGCAACTCCGGGACTAGCCGCACAGATACGCAGTATTTT. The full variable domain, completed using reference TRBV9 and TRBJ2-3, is DSGVTQTPKHLITATGQRVTLRCSPRSGDLSVYWYQQSLDQGLQFLIQYYNGEERAKGNILERFSAQQFPDLHSELNLSSLELGDSALYFCASSNSGTSRTDTQYFGPGTRLTVL.

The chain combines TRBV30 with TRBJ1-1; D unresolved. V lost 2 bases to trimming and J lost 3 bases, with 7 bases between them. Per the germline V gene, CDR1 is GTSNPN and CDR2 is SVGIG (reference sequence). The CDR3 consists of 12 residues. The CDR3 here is CAWSLRYTEAFF. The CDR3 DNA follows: TGTGCCTGGAGTTTAAGGTACACTGAAGCTTTCTTT.

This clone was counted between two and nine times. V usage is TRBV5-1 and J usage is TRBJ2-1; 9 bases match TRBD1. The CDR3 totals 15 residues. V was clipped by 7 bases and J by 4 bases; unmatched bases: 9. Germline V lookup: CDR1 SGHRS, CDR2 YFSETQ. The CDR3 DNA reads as TGCGCCAGCGGGAGTGGGACAGGGAAATACAATGAGCAGTTCTTC. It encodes CASGSGTGKYNEQFF.

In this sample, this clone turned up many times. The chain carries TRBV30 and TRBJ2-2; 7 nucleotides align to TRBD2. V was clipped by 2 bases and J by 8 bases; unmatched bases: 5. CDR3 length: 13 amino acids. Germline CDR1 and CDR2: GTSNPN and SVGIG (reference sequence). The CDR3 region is CAWSPAGEGELFF. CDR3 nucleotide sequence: TGTGCCTGGAGTCCGGCGGGGGAAGGGGAGCTGTTTTTT.

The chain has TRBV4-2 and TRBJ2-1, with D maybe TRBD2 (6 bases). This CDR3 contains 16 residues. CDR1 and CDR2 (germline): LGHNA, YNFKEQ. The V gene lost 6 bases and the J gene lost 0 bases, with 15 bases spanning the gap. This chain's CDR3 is CASSNQRASSYNEQFF. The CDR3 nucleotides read TGTGCCAGCAGTAACCAGCGGGCGAGCTCCTACAATGAGCAGTTCTTC.

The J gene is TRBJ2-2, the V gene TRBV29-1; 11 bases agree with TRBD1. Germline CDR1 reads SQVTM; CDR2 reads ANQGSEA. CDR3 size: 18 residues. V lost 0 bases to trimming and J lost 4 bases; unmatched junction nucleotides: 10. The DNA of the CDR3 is TGCAGCGTTGAAGATCGAAAGGCCGGGACAGGGGGCACCGGGGAGCTGTTTTTT. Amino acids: CSVEDRKAGTGGTGELFF.

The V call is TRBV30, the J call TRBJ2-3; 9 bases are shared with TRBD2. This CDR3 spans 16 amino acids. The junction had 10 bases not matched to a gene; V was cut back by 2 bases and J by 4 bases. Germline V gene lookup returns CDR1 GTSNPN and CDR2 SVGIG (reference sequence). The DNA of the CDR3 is TGTGCCTGGAGTCTGAGCGGGAGGCCCTCCTCAGATACGCAGTATTTT. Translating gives CAWSLSGRPSSDTQYF.

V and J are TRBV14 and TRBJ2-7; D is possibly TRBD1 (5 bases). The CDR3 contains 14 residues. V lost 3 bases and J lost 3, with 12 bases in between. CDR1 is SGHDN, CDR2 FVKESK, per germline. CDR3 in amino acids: CASSQWGNLYEQYV. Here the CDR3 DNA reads TGTGCCAGCAGCCAGTGGGGCAACCTCTACGAGCAGTACGTC.